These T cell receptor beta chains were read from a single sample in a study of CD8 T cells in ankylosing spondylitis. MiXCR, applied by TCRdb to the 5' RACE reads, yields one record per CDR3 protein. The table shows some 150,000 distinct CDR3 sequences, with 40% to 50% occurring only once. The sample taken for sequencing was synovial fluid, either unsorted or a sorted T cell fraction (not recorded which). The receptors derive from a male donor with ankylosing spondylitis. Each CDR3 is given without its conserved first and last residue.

cdr3_aa: ASGNNSPLH
v_call: TRBV12-3/TRBV12-4

cdr3_aa: ASSLVRGRGDTQY
v_call: TRBV11-2

cdr3_aa: ASSWTGQSYEQY
v_call: TRBV6-2/TRBV6-3

cdr3_aa: ASSFTSGAYEQY
v_call: TRBV6-2/TRBV6-3

cdr3_aa: ASSPPPWGAGANVLT
v_call: TRBV7-9

cdr3_aa: ASSKIGPLNYGYT
v_call: TRBV5-1

cdr3_aa: SVPGTGGSNTGELF
v_call: TRBV29-1

cdr3_aa: ATSVSSNTEAF
v_call: TRBV24-1

cdr3_aa: ASSLYIHYGFDEQF
v_call: TRBV4-1

cdr3_aa: ASSGRLAGGPYEQF
v_call: TRBV9

cdr3_aa: AISEWVRGRTDTQY
v_call: TRBV10-3

cdr3_aa: ASSLMTGTTQY
v_call: TRBV11-2

cdr3_aa: ASSPGLNLYEQY
v_call: TRBV27

cdr3_aa: ASSRKGTGGPSYEQY
v_call: TRBV7-4

cdr3_aa: ASSQELAGGIWSDTQY
v_call: TRBV11-2

cdr3_aa: ATSGGEKTEAF
v_call: TRBV24-1

cdr3_aa: ASSLTGTDNYGYT
v_call: TRBV5-1

cdr3_aa: AWSVMLGQGDEKLF
v_call: TRBV30

cdr3_aa: ASSEPRAGGESYEQY
v_call: TRBV2

cdr3_aa: ASSTPRLAVNTGELF
v_call: TRBV11-2

cdr3_aa: ASSLLVTVNEKLF
v_call: TRBV7-9

cdr3_aa: ATSRAAGVVNEQF
v_call: TRBV15

cdr3_aa: ASSHRGGSYEQY
v_call: TRBV12-3/TRBV12-4

cdr3_aa: SARDGEGFVYEQY
v_call: TRBV20-1

cdr3_aa: ASSLIQGIYEQY
v_call: TRBV5-6

cdr3_aa: ARQKVLGTGELF
v_call: TRBV2

cdr3_aa: ASSYQPGGQPQH
v_call: TRBV5-1

cdr3_aa: ASSLQGTAGDTQY
v_call: TRBV7-9

cdr3_aa: ASSWQGADTQY
v_call: TRBV5-1

cdr3_aa: ASSQDGDGGGGELF
v_call: TRBV3-1

cdr3_aa: ASSQAYTGYQETQY
v_call: TRBV4-2

cdr3_aa: ASSEADIVLTDTQY
v_call: TRBV2

cdr3_aa: ASSLARVGVGPQH
v_call: TRBV12-3/TRBV12-4

cdr3_aa: ASRGLAGLPATNEQF
v_call: TRBV28

cdr3_aa: ASSLSPGGSNQPQH
v_call: TRBV11-2

cdr3_aa: ASSPAGQVFNYGYT
v_call: TRBV7-2

cdr3_aa: SAFRQVANSPLH
v_call: TRBV20-1

cdr3_aa: ASSFTASAWNTGELF
v_call: TRBV12-3/TRBV12-4

cdr3_aa: ASSPTYRGQWGYT
v_call: TRBV12-3/TRBV12-4

cdr3_aa: ASRLAGMYNEQF
v_call: TRBV7-9

cdr3_aa: ASSFSRAVQPQH
v_call: TRBV12-3/TRBV12-4

cdr3_aa: ASSLGVNGGDEQF
v_call: TRBV11-2

cdr3_aa: ASRGDILSYNEQF
v_call: TRBV4-3

cdr3_aa: ASSPRPGTGDTGELF
v_call: TRBV11-3

cdr3_aa: AISPSGRHDQY
v_call: TRBV10-3

cdr3_aa: ASSYWLGAGELF
v_call: TRBV6-5

cdr3_aa: ASSPGTGDFYNSPLH
v_call: TRBV4-1

cdr3_aa: ASSLASATLYEQY
v_call: TRBV12-3/TRBV12-4

cdr3_aa: SARDLRGAKNIQY
v_call: TRBV20-1

cdr3_aa: ASSQEELRGHPYEQY
v_call: TRBV4-1

cdr3_aa: ASSRPGEVTEAF
v_call: TRBV12-3/TRBV12-4

cdr3_aa: ASRRTSGTNTGELF
v_call: TRBV2

cdr3_aa: ASSLAGGMETQY
v_call: TRBV12-3/TRBV12-4

cdr3_aa: ASSQEIVGDGIAETQY
v_call: TRBV3-1

cdr3_aa: ASSKLLDRTPMNTEAF
v_call: TRBV21-1

cdr3_aa: ASSLAGRRNSIQY
v_call: TRBV7-6

cdr3_aa: ASSQTYGRAGSNEQF
v_call: TRBV3-1